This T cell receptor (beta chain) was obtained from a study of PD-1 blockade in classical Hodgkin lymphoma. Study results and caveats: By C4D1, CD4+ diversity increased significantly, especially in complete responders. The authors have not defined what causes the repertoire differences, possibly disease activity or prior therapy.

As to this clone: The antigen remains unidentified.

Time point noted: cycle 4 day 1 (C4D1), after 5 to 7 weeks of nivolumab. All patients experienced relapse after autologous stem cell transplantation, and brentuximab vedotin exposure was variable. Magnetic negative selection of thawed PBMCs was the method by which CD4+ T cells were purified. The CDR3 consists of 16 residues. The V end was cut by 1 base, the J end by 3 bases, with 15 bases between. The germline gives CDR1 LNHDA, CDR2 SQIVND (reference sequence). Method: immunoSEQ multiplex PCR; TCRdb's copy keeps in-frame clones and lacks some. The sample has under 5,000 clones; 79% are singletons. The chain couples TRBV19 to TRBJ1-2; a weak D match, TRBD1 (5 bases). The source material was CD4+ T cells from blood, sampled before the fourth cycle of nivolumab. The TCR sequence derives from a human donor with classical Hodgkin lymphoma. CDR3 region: CASSIVRGASHYGYTF. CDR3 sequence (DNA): TGTGCCAGTAGTATAGTTCGCGGGGCCAGCCACTATGGCTACACCTTC.